The 5 T cell receptor beta chains reported below all come from one sample, sequenced in a study of cytomegalovirus exposure and HLA in healthy donors. In the PCR, 60 Vbeta and 13 Jbeta primers were used. TCRdb's copy holds only in-frame clones and misses some; the assay was immunoSEQ multiplex PCR. The sample has some 130,000 clones; around 79% are singletons. The specimen was PBMCs. The origin of the receptors is a woman in her thirties in good health and CMV-seropositive.

This clone was detected a few times. The chain joins TRBV4-3 to TRBJ2-5; TRBD1 agrees at 7 bases. CDR3 length: 13 amino acids. Germline assignment: CDR1 LGHNA and CDR2 YSLEER. The V segment lost 5 bases and the J segment 5 bases; nucleotides outside the gene matches: 5. The CDR3: CASSDRVWETQYF. The DNA of the CDR3 is TGCGCCAGCAGCGACAGGGTGTGGGAGACCCAGTACTTC.

V gene TRBV27 combines with J gene TRBJ2-3; TRBD2 matches at 12 bases. The CDR3 loop spans 14 amino acids. The germline CDR1 and CDR2 sequences are MNHEY and SMNVEV (reference sequence). Trimming removed 2 bases from V and 9 bases from J; junction bases left unmatched: 3. The CDR3 spells CASSLGTSGRTQYF. DNA of the CDR3: TGTGCCAGCAGTTTAGGGACTAGCGGGCGAACGCAGTATTTT.

This rearrangement joins TRBV5-1 to TRBJ2-7; 9 positions match TRBD1. V shed 3 bases and J 7 bases; nucleotides not matched to a gene: 5. There are 13 residues in the CDR3. Germline V CDR1 and CDR2: SGHRS, YFSETQ. CDR3 protein: CASSSGTGREQYF. DNA for the CDR3: TGCGCCAGCAGCTCCGGGACAGGGAGGGAGCAGTACTTC.

The chain has TRBV11-3 and TRBJ2-1; 9 bases agree with TRBD1. The germline V gene encodes CDR1 SGHNT and CDR2 YENEEA. With V trimmed by 5 bases and J by 4 bases, 6 bases remained unmatched. CDR3 size: 15 residues. This CDR3 reads CASSVTGGAYNEQFF. In nucleotides, the CDR3 is TGTGCCAGCAGCGTCACAGGGGGCGCGTACAATGAGCAGTTCTTC.

The chain carries TRBV9 and TRBJ2-2, with 8 nucleotides matching TRBD2. There are 17 residues in the CDR3. Germline V lookup: CDR1 SGDLS, CDR2 YYNGEE. The ends lost 5 bases at V and 0 bases at J; junction bases unmatched: 9. The chain's CDR3 is CASSTSGSRPNTGELFF. The CDR3, as DNA: TGTGCCAGCAGTACTAGCGGTTCTCGCCCGAACACCGGGGAGCTGTTTTTT.